The source of this T cell receptor (beta chain) is a study of Ad26.COV2.S vaccination and SARS-CoV-2 variants. As to treatment: roughly 19 received Ad26.COV2.S at low or high dose, single or two shots; about five received placebo; per-sample allocation not given. The samples were gathered on day 63 after the first injection of vaccine or placebo. Germline V gene data show CDR1 as MNHEY and CDR2 as SVGEGT. The V gene lost 6 bases and the J gene lost 8 bases, with 8 bases spanning the gap. This CDR3 has 11 residues. Produced via immunoSEQ multiplex PCR; TCRdb's table is partial and in-frame only. The table has about 410,000 clones, around 93% seen once.

The chain joins TRBV6-2 or TRBV6-3 to TRBJ2-1; D uncertain. This material consisted of peripheral blood, taken in a trial of Ad26.COV2.S vaccine versus placebo. The origin of this receptor is a person between 18 and 65 years old who received the Ad26.COV2.S COVID-19 vaccine or a placebo. The CDR3 reads CASSVVDEQFF. Here the CDR3 DNA reads TGTGCCAGCAGCGTCGTTGATGAGCAGTTCTTC.